This T cell receptor (beta chain) was recorded in a study of cytomegalovirus exposure and HLA in healthy donors. Points from the study as a whole: Subsequent analysis found a tendency for first-cohort TCR clusters to co-occur within the 95 to 150 validation repertoires. CMV antigen specificity of a few CMV-associated chains was confirmed in vitro. The authors enumerated 180 or so TCR beta chains as linked to cytomegalovirus.

Method: immunoSEQ multiplex PCR; TCRdb's copy keeps in-frame clones and lacks some. This table has 70,000 or so clones, about nine tenths appearing once. About this clone itself: Antigen specificity is unknown.

The donors were members of the validation cohort comprising approximately 110 subjects, separate from the roughly 730-subject first cohort. CDR1 and CDR2 from the germline V gene are SGHRS and YFSETQ. Trimming cost V 4 bases and J 0 bases, with 8 bases left between them. The CDR3 spans 14 residues. The source of this sequence is a man aged 18 to 30 in good health and CMV-seronegative. The chain links TRBV5-1 to TRBJ1-3, with D possibly TRBD1 on 6 matching bases. Sequencing used PBMCs. DNA of the CDR3: TGCGCCAGCAGCCCGGACAGCTCTGGAAACACCATATATTTT. The encoded protein is CASSPDSSGNTIYF.